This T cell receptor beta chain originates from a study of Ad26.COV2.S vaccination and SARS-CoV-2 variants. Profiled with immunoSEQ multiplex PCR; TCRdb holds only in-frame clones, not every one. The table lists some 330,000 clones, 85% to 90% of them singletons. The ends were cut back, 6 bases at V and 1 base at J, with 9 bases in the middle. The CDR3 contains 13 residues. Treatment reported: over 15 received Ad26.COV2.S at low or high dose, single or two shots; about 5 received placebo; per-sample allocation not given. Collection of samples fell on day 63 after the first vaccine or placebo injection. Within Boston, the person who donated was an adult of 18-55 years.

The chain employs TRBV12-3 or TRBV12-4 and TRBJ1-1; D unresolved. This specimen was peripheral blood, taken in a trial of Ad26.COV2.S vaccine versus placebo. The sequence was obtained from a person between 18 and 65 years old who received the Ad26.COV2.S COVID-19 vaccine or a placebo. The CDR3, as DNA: TGTGCCAGCAGGATGCGGGGGAACACTGAAGCTTTCTTT. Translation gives CASRMRGNTEAFF.